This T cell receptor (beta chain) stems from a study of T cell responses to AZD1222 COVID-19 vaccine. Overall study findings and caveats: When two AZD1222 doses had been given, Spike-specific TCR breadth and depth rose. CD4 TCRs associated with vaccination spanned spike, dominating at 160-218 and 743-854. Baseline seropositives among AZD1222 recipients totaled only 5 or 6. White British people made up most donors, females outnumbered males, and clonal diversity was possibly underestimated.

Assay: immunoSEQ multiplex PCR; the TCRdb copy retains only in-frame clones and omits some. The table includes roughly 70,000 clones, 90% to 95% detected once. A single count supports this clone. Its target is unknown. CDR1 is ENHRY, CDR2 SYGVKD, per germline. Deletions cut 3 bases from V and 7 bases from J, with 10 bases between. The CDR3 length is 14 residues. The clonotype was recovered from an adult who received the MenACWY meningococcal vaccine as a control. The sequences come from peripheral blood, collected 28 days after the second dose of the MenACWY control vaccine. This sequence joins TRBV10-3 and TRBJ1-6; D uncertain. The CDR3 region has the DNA TGTGCCATCAGTGATCAGGAGACGAATTCACCCCTCCACTTT. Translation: CAISDQETNSPLHF.